The subject of this entry is one TCR beta chain. Sequence at one end of the junction differs from germline and may be a read error. The data originate from a study of CD8+CD57+ T cells in acquired aplastic anemia. Study context: The average read count for CD4+ cells in healthy donors was 10 million to 11 million.

Both TCR beta VDJ combination and CDR3 sequence profiling were carried out. Genomic DNA was the template for this profiling. TCRdb re-derived calls from the reads in MiXCR, one entry per CDR3 protein. The repertoire holds 400,000 to 450,000 distinct CDR3 sequences, roughly 68% seen once, with 3% to 5% in the top ten. The CDR3 loop spans 16 amino acids. Germline V gene sequence: CDR1 SGHRS, CDR2 YFSETQ. This TCR was recovered from a human donor in good health, serving as a control. This chain joins TRBV5-1 and TRBJ2-3; TRBD2 agrees at 9 bases. The sequenced sample consisted of sorted CD4+, CD8+, or CD8+CD57+ T cells (not recorded which) from PBMCs. The CDR3 is CASSVEIAGDSDTQYF. The CDR3 coding sequence is TGTGCCAGCAGCGTGGAAATAGCGGGGGATTCAGATACGCAGTATTTT.